This T cell receptor (beta chain) appears in the sequencing data of a study of blood T cell repertoires in COVID-19 (dated by TCRdb to about 2020). About the investigation overall: The collaborator samples originated in the United States, Italy and Spain and spanned the acute and convalescent phases of COVID-19. The material from the prospective study consisted of cDNA or gDNA derived from T cells, B-cell-depleted T cells, or PBMCs. Deeply sampled blood TCRbeta repertoires from subjects exposed to, actively infected with, or recovered from COVID-19 were included in the dataset. A freely available public database, intended as a resource for researchers studying the immune response to SARS-CoV-2, is where the repertoires were released. The samples were drawn from the first 160 participants of the ongoing ImmuneRACE study and from roughly 1,300 subjects provided by 6 global collaborators. Sample metadata almost always included a de-identified subject ID, COVID-19 status, age in years and sex. Where HLA class I and class II types were available, the types were taken from metadata supplied by the sample provider, not from assay-based typing. General findings and caveats noted by the study authors: The amount of clinical and demographic metadata varied by source and participant and was provided uncurated.

Enrolling through a virtual design, the prospective study's participants ranged in age from roughly 18 to 89 years and lived across 24 United States geographic areas. To assign participants to cohorts, the prospective study relied on clinical history that participants themselves reported in a screening survey and a study questionnaire. ImmuneRACE Cohort 3 recovered participants were defined by two consecutive negative NP/OP PCR tests, healthcare professional clearance, or symptom resolution. In the prospective study, whole blood, serum and a nasopharyngeal or oropharyngeal swab were collected from each participant by mobile phlebotomists. Over an approximately two-month period, participants in the prospective study had the option of providing additional blood draws and questionnaires. Prospective study blood samples were shipped either frozen or at room temperature before DNA extraction. The immunoSEQ Assay, a bias-controlled multiplex PCR, was used to amplify TCRbeta CDR3 regions from genomic DNA. Per the source publication's procedure: The number of nucleated cells in each sample was estimated by amplification of reference gene primers within the assay. To quantify the absolute abundance of each unique TCRbeta CDR3 rearrangement, sequence reads were collapsed and filtered. Productive Simpson clonality was computed per sample as the square root of Simpson's diversity index over productive rearrangements. TCRdb mirrors the immuneACCESS table, restricted to in-frame sequences. Some clones are absent from its copies; in checked studies, under half trace to an unresolved V gene, and the reason for the others is unknown. The V and J calls and the clone size are those of that table, but D and trimming were determined from the DNA. The sample table lists over 150,000 clones, about 80% of them with a count of one. Of the sample, 7.3% is held by the ten largest clones.

Comment on this clone: The antigen it recognizes is unknown. Base-call qualities are not available, and no considerably larger clone is one nucleotide away.

The sample comprised PBMCs or T cells enriched from blood (not recorded which). The TCR originated in a man between 50 and 59 years old who had recovered from COVID-19.

DNA sequence: TGTGCCTGGAGTCCTGGACTAGCGGGCTACGAGCAGTACTTC. Its amino acids are CAWSPGLAGYEQYF. Recombination joined TRBV30 with TRBJ2-7, and TRBD2 matches 11 of the central bases. V is cut back by 2 bases and J by 3 bases, with 3 bases in the junction unmatched. From the germline V gene (reference sequence), CDR1 is GTSNPN and CDR2 is SVGIG. There are 14 amino acids in the CDR3, from cysteine to phenylalanine inclusive. Kept here is only the CDR3 DNA, which spans 42 bases and is read in frame from base 1.